The clone carrying this TCR beta chain occurred once. CDR1 is SGHTA, CDR2 FQGNSA, per germline. The CDR3 contains 17 residues. Trimming removed 5 bases from V and 1 base from J; junction bases left unmatched: 11. Produced via immunoSEQ multiplex PCR; TCRdb's table is partial and in-frame only. The sample contains about 100,000 clones, approximately 86% of which appear only once. The data originate from a study of T cell responses to AZD1222 COVID-19 vaccine. This chain uses TRBV7-2 with TRBJ2-4, with 7 bases identical to TRBD1. The specimen was peripheral blood, collected on day 0 of AZD1222 vaccination. This receptor was identified in an adult in good health. The CDR3 loop reads CASSDYRGEVAKNIQYF. The DNA of the CDR3 is TGTGCCAGCAGCGATTACAGGGGTGAGGTGGCCAAAAACATTCAGTACTTC. Using reference TRBV7-2 and TRBJ2-4 for the parts outside the CDR3, the full variable domain is GAGVSQSPSNKVTEKGKDVELRCDPISGHTALYWYRQSLGQGLEFLIYFQGNSAPDKSGLPSDRFSAERTGGSVSTLTIQRTQQEDSAVYLCASSDYRGEVAKNIQYFGAGTRLSVL.